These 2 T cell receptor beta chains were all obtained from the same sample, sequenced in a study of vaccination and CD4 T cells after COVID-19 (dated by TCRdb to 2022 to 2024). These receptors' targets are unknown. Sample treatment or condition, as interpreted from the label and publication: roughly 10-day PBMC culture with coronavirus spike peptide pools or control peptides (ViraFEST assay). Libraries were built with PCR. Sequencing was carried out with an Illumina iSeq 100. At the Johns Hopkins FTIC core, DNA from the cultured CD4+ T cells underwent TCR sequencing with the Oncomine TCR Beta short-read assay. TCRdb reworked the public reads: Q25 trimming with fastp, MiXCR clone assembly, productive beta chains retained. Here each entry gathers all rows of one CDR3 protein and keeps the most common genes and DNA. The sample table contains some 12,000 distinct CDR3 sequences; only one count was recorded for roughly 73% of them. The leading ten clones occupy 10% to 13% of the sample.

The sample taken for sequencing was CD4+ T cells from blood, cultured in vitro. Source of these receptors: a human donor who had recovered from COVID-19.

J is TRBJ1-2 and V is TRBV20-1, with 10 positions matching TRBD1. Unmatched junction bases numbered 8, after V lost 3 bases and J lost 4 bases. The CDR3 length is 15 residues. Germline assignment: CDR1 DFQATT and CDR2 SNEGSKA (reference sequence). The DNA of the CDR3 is TGCAGTGCTAGGGGCTCGGGACAGGGGAGCTATGGCTACACCTTC. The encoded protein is CSARGSGQGSYGYTF.

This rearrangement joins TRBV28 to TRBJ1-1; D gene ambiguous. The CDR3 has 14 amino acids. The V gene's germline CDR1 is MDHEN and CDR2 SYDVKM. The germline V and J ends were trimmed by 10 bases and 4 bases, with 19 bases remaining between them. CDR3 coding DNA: TGTGCCACCCGCACCTCTCGGGTCAGCACTGAAGCTTTCTTT. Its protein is CATRTSRVSTEAFF.